The 12 T cell receptor beta chains below all came from one sample that was sequenced in a study of lymphopenia after photon versus proton radiotherapy. The repertoire was sequenced with immunoSEQ multiplex PCR; TCRdb's copy has only in-frame clones and lacks some. The repertoire consists of approximately 30,000 clones, with less than 90% occurring once and the leading ten covering more than 3%. The sequencing here drew on peripheral blood, taken from a patient treated with photon-based radiotherapy. Receptor source: a woman aged 50 to 60 with pancreatic cancer.

The CDR3 sequence: CASSLAGANTGELFF. As DNA, the CDR3 is TGCGCCAGCAGCTTGGCCGGGGCGAACACCGGGGAGCTGTTTTTT. The J gene is TRBJ2-2, the V gene TRBV5-1; D is perhaps TRBD2 (5 bases). This CDR3 has 15 amino acids. From germline, CDR1 is SGHRS and CDR2 YFSETQ. Between the trimmed V and J ends, which lost 0 bases and 0 bases, there was a span of 6 bases.

V and J are TRBV28 and TRBJ1-2; TRBD1 matches 11 bases. V lost 6 bases, J lost 7 bases, and 10 bases stayed unmatched. CDR3 length: 15 residues. Per the germline V gene, CDR1 is MDHEN and CDR2 is SYDVKM. CDR3 in amino acids: CASRGTGGDRAGYTF. For the CDR3, the DNA is TGTGCCAGCAGGGGGACAGGGGGGGATAGGGCTGGCTACACCTTC.

Relative to its sample, this clone is medium-sized. Within the sample, other DNA sequences also encode this same CDR3. CDR3 sequence: CASSPGQAYEQYF. CDR3 nucleotide sequence: TGTGCCAGCAGCCCTGGACAGGCCTACGAGCAGTACTTC. This chain joins TRBV11-2 and TRBJ2-7, with 7 nucleotides matching TRBD1. CDR1 and CDR2 (germline): SGHAT, FQNNGV. The CDR3 spans 13 residues. V dropped 5 bases and J dropped 2; count of bases not matched to a gene: 3. The full variable domain, with the rest looked up from reference TRBV11-2 and TRBJ2-7, is EAGVAQSPRYKIIEKRQSVAFWCNPISGHATLYWYQQILGQGPKLLIQFQNNGVVDDSQLPKDRFSAERLKGVDSTLKIQPAKLEDSAVYLCASSPGQAYEQYFGPGTRLTVT.

The table lists this clone with a count of one. V and J are TRBV11-2 and TRBJ1-1, with D uncertain. The V gene lost 1 base and the J gene lost 0 bases, with 9 bases spanning the gap. The CDR3 sequence is 15 residues long. The germline V gene has CDR1 SGHAT and CDR2 FQNNGV. Here the CDR3 reads CASSLGHPMNTEAFF. CDR3 DNA sequence: TGTGCCAGCAGCTTAGGACACCCCATGAACACTGAAGCTTTCTTT.

The chain carries TRBV4-1 and TRBJ2-2; 8 bases map to TRBD1. Germline V gives CDR1 MGHRA, CDR2 YSYEKL. Unmatched junction bases numbered 4, after V lost 1 base and J lost 0 bases. The CDR3 runs 17 residues. As DNA, the CDR3 is TGCGCCAGCAGCCAAGTGAGGACAGGGACGAACACCGGGGAGCTGTTTTTT. Protein product: CASSQVRTGTNTGELFF.

The CDR3 region is CASDKTEPNTEAFF. As DNA, the CDR3 is TGTGCCAGCGATAAGACGGAACCGAACACTGAAGCTTTCTTT. V usage is TRBV6-1 and J usage is TRBJ1-1; D not certain. Trimming removed 8 bases from V and 1 base from J, with 14 bases in between. Germline V gene lookup returns CDR1 MNHNS and CDR2 SASEGT. There are 14 residues in the CDR3.

The chain carries TRBV28 and TRBJ2-5; TRBD1 agrees at 9 bases. Germline V gene data show CDR1 as MDHEN and CDR2 as SYDVKM. The CDR3 extends over 13 amino acids. With 8 bases clipped from V and 2 bases from J, the junction kept 3 bases outside the gene matches. CDR3 DNA sequence: TGTGCCAGCGGACAGGGGAGTCAAGAGACCCAGTACTTC. It encodes CASGQGSQETQYF.

The CDR3 sequence is CASDRGLTYEQYF. CDR3 sequence (DNA): TGCGCCAGCGACAGGGGCCTAACCTACGAGCAGTACTTC. The chain couples TRBV23-1 to TRBJ2-7; 8 bases are a match to TRBD1. TRBV23-1 belongs to the ORF category, with a function that is uncertain. The length of the CDR3 is 13 residues. The junction had 5 bases not matched to a gene; V was cut back by 8 bases and J by 2 bases.

CDR3 nucleotide sequence: TGTGCCAGCAGTTTATGGGGGGGAAGAACTAGCACAGATACGCAGTATTTT. This sequence encodes CASSLWGGRTSTDTQYF. This chain joins TRBV28 and TRBJ2-3; D perhaps matches TRBD2 (6 bases). Trimming removed 0 bases from V and 0 bases from J, with 13 bases in between. Per the germline V gene, CDR1 is MDHEN and CDR2 is SYDVKM. There are 17 residues in the CDR3.

DNA of the CDR3: TGTGCCAGCAGTTTAGGGCTAGCGGGAGGAAACATTCAGTACTTC. Its protein product is CASSLGLAGGNIQYF. V is TRBV27 and J is TRBJ2-4; TRBD2 matches at 11 bases. V shed 2 bases, J shed 6 bases, and the junction held 3 bases outside the gene matches. CDR3 length equals 15 residues. Per the germline V gene, CDR1 is MNHEY and CDR2 is SMNVEV (reference sequence).

V is TRBV30 and J is TRBJ2-1; no clear D gene. The V and J ends lost 0 bases and 7 bases respectively, with 4 bases between them. Germline V lookup: CDR1 GTSNPN, CDR2 SVGIG (reference sequence). This CDR3 comprises 11 residues. The CDR3 DNA is TGTGCCTGGAGTGTACAGAATGAGCAGTTCTTC. Protein product: CAWSVQNEQFF.

This sequence joins TRBV10-2 and TRBJ2-2, with a tentative D call TRBD2 (5 bases). Trimming left V 6 bases short and J 7 bases short, with 15 bases between. CDR1 is WSHSY, CDR2 SAAADI, per germline. There are 14 residues in the CDR3. In DNA, the CDR3 is TGCGCCAGCAGGGATCTCCTCGAGGGCGGGGAGCTGTTTTTT. It is translated as CASRDLLEGGELFF.